This record covers a single T cell receptor (beta chain). Mismatch with germline at one junction end may stem from a read error. The CDR3 totals 15 residues. Germline assignment: CDR1 SGHRS and CDR2 YFSETQ. The data stem from a study of CD8+CD57+ T cells in acquired aplastic anemia. Looking at the study overall: Sorted CD4+ and CD8+ cell DNA averaged roughly 3 ug.

The study profiled TCR beta VDJ and CDR3 using genomic DNA as template. One entry per CDR3 protein results from TCRdb running MiXCR on the reads. Among about 420,000 distinct CDR3 sequences, about two thirds were seen once, and the ten largest hold approximately 3.9%. The sequenced sample consisted of sorted CD4+, CD8+, or CD8+CD57+ T cells (not recorded which) from PBMCs. This sequence originates from a human donor in good health, serving as a control. The gene calls are TRBV5-1 and TRBJ2-1, with D tentatively TRBD2 (5 bases). CDR3 nucleotides: TGTGCCAGCAGCGGAGCCCCTAACTATAGCAATGAGCAGTTCTTC. Its protein product is CASSGAPNYSNEQFF.